This section outlines one T cell receptor (beta chain) sequence together with its context. TCRdb's copy holds only in-frame clones and misses some; the assay was immunoSEQ multiplex PCR. The sample lists around 320,000 clones; 70% to 90% were seen once. This specimen belongs to a study of blood T cell repertoires in COVID-19. Study summary: Spain, Italy and the United States supplied samples that represented acute and convalescent COVID-19.

From germline, CDR1 is LGHNA and CDR2 YNFKEQ. This CDR3 comprises 15 residues. V was clipped by 4 bases and J by 4 bases; unmatched bases: 6. Sequences were obtained from peripheral blood. The genes are TRBV4-2 and TRBJ1-4, with 7 bases lining up with TRBD1. This TCR came from a woman in her twenties or thirties who had recovered from COVID-19. Here the CDR3 reads CASSLDRANNEKLFF. The CDR3 nucleotides read TGTGCCAGCAGCCTTGACAGGGCTAATAATGAAAAACTGTTTTTT.